This TCR beta chain was retrieved from a study of CD8+CD57+ T cells in acquired aplastic anemia. Study-level information: Sorting CD4+ and CD8+ cells gave DNA averaging approximately 3 ug. Healthy donor CD4+ samples were sequenced to a depth that averaged approximately 10 million reads.

General study points: Patient and control CD8+ Simpson's diversity was not significantly different.

TCR beta VDJ combinations and CDR3 sequences were profiled from genomic DNA. TCRdb re-called the reads through MiXCR, storing one row per CDR3 protein. In the table there are under 75,000 distinct CDR3 sequences, approximately 51% of which are singletons. There are many counts of this clonotype. The antigen remains unidentified. The CDR3 is 14 amino acids. The germline V and J ends were trimmed by 3 bases and 5 bases, with 14 bases remaining between them. The chain employs TRBV12-3 or TRBV12-4 and TRBJ2-7, with D possibly TRBD2 on 5 matching bases. The sequencing input was sorted CD4+, CD8+, or CD8+CD57+ T cells (not recorded which) from PBMCs. This receptor was obtained from a human donor in good health, serving as a control. CDR3 sequence reads: CASSFNGPGNEQYF. For the CDR3, the DNA is TGTGCCAGCAGTTTTAATGGTCCGGGAAACGAGCAGTACTTC.